Each of the 20 T cell receptor beta chains below was sequenced from the same sample in a study of blood T cell repertoires in COVID-19 (TCRdb year 2020). Library preparation used the immunoSEQ multiplex PCR assay. TCRdb provides this immuneACCESS table in a form limited to in-frame rearrangements. Some clones are lacking; in checked studies, under half of them reflect an unresolved V gene, and why the rest are absent is not known. The sample table holds 150,000 or so clones, of which about 90% were seen once. The biggest ten clones account for over 1.5% of the sample. Sequenced sample: peripheral blood. The receptors shown here come from a woman aged 60-75 years with acute or convalescent COVID-19.

In its sample, this clone was seen a few times. The chain links TRBV7-2 to TRBJ1-3; no definite D call. Germline lookup yields CDR1 SGHTA and CDR2 FQGNSA. This CDR3 contains 17 residues. Trimming shortened V by 2 bases and J by 0 bases, and 14 bases separated the two germline ends. CDR3 amino acids: CASSLMVAQSSGNTIYF. The CDR3 DNA reads TGTGCCAGCAGCTTAATGGTGGCACAGAGCTCTGGAAACACCATATATTTT.

The chain recombines TRBV7-9 with TRBJ2-1; no reliable D call. The germline gives CDR1 SEHNR, CDR2 FQNEAQ (reference sequence). V was trimmed by 2 bases and J by 13 bases, leaving 15 bases between them. The CDR3 is 13 amino acids. The CDR3 loop is CASSLNSPKIQFF. The CDR3 bases are TGTGCCAGCAGCTTAAACAGTCCTAAAATTCAGTTCTTC. The full variable domain, completed using reference TRBV7-9 and TRBJ2-1, is DTGVSQNPRHKITKRGQNVTFRCDPISEHNRLYWYRQTLGQGPEFLTYFQNEAQLEKSRLLSDRFSAERPKGSFSTLEIQRTEQGDSAMYLCASSLNSPKIQFFGPGTRLTVL.

The chain carries TRBV7-3 and TRBJ1-2; D unresolved. Germline CDR1 reads SGHTA; CDR2 reads FQGTGA. The CDR3 has 15 residues. Trimming took 9 bases from V and 2 from J, leaving 19 bases between them. Here the CDR3 DNA reads TGTGCCAGACCCATAGTTGTGGTCCCCAACTATGGCTACACCTTC. Translated, it gives CARPIVVVPNYGYTF.

The chain has TRBV5-1 and TRBJ1-2; no clear D gene. There are 17 residues in the CDR3. Trimming stripped 4 bases from V and 0 bases from J, with 19 bases between. In germline, CDR1 is SGHRS, CDR2 YFSETQ. CDR3: CASSGGLWTLSNYGYTF. DNA of the CDR3: TGCGCCAGCAGCGGAGGCCTGTGGACCCTCTCTAACTATGGCTACACCTTC.

This clone has just one count. The chain links TRBV29-1 to TRBJ2-7; D perhaps matches TRBD1 (7 bases). Germline V lookup: CDR1 SQVTM, CDR2 ANQGSEA. The CDR3 length is 15 residues. The V gene lost 5 bases and the J gene lost 2 bases, with 19 bases spanning the gap. CDR3 DNA sequence: TGCAGCGTTTCCCAAGGAGGGACAGACCCCTACGAGCAGTACTTC. This translates into CSVSQGGTDPYEQYF.

This chain uses TRBV10-3 with TRBJ2-5, with D hard to call. The CDR3 is made up of 14 amino acids. V was pared by 5 bases and J by 0 bases, with 10 bases between. The V gene's germline CDR1 is ENHRY and CDR2 SYGVKD. CDR3 protein: CAISSHPYQETQYF. As DNA, the CDR3 is TGTGCCATCAGTTCACACCCGTACCAAGAGACCCAGTACTTC.

This chain joins TRBV12-3 or TRBV12-4 and TRBJ2-5, with D possibly being TRBD2 (5 bases). Trimming removed 8 bases at V and 5 bases at J, with 15 bases between. CDR3 length equals 13 residues. The CDR3 region has the DNA TGTGCCAGCGAAGGTCAATCGGGGGAGACCCAGTACTTC. Encoded protein: CASEGQSGETQYF.

This clone was seen only a few times. The chain uses TRBV7-2 and TRBJ2-5, with D possibly being TRBD2 (5 bases). The CDR3 runs 17 residues. From germline, CDR1 is SGHTA and CDR2 FQGNSA. V lost 2 bases and J lost 1, with 17 bases in between. The CDR3 sequence: CASSLNLRALGQETQYF. The CDR3 region has the DNA TGTGCCAGCAGCTTAAATCTGCGGGCTCTCGGCCAAGAGACCCAGTACTTC.

This chain links TRBV6-6 with TRBJ1-1; D uncertain. V shed 5 bases and J shed 1 base, with 11 bases lying between them. The CDR3 runs 14 residues. CDR1 is MNHNY and CDR2 is SVGAGI in the germline V gene (reference sequence). The CDR3 reads CASSPTRSNTEAFF. Written as DNA, the CDR3 is TGTGCCAGCAGTCCCACACGATCGAACACTGAAGCTTTCTTT.

This clone was seen just once. The J gene is TRBJ2-1, the V gene TRBV27; 12 bases are shared with TRBD2. There are 14 residues in the CDR3. V lost 5 bases, J lost 6 bases, and 2 bases stayed unmatched. Germline lookup yields CDR1 MNHEY and CDR2 SMNVEV (reference sequence). CDR3 region: CASSGLAGLNEQFF. DNA of the CDR3: TGTGCCAGCAGTGGACTAGCGGGGCTCAATGAGCAGTTCTTC.

V usage is TRBV3-1 (or the pseudogene TRBV3-2) and J usage is TRBJ1-2; D may be TRBD1 (5 bases). The CDR3 has 15 residues. Trimming took off 0 bases at V and 6 bases at J, with 14 bases between the two ends. CDR1 and CDR2 from the germline V gene are LGHDT and YNNKEL (reference sequence). The DNA for the CDR3 is TGTGCCAGCAGCCAAGAGCCTACAGGATCAAATGGCTACACCTTC. This translates into CASSQEPTGSNGYTF.

The chain recombines TRBV11-2 with TRBJ1-1; D ambiguous. Trimming pared 0 bases from V and 6 bases from J, leaving 5 bases between. There are 12 residues in the CDR3. In germline, CDR1 is SGHAT, CDR2 FQNNGV. CDR3 sequence: CASSLESAEAFF. CDR3 coding DNA: TGTGCCAGCAGCTTAGAATCAGCTGAAGCTTTCTTT.

J is TRBJ2-1 and V is TRBV13; possible D gene TRBD1, 5 bases. From germline, CDR1 is PRHDT and CDR2 FYEKMQ (reference sequence). CDR3 size: 18 residues. Trimming shortened V by 5 bases and J by 0 bases, and 20 bases separated the two germline ends. DNA for the CDR3: TGTGCCAGCAGCCTTGCAGGTCAGGGATACATCTCCTACAATGAGCAGTTCTTC. Translating it yields CASSLAGQGYISYNEQFF.

J is TRBJ1-1 and V is TRBV4-1, with 7 bases that match TRBD1. The V segment lost 0 bases and the J segment 1 base; nucleotides outside the gene matches: 2. The CDR3 covers 15 residues. Germline CDR1 MGHRA, CDR2 YSYEKL. CDR3 protein: CASSQEGDRNTEAFF. The DNA for the CDR3 is TGCGCCAGCAGCCAAGAGGGGGACAGGAACACTGAAGCTTTCTTT.

The chain couples TRBV7-9 to TRBJ1-2; the D gene is possibly TRBD1 (5 bases). The CDR3 is made up of 14 amino acids. CDR1 and CDR2 from the germline V gene are SEHNR and FQNEAQ (reference sequence). V lost 7 bases and J lost 0, with 12 bases in between. The CDR3 is CASKSGGSNYGYTF. The CDR3 DNA reads as TGTGCCAGCAAGTCCGGGGGTTCTAACTATGGCTACACCTTC.

The chain recombines TRBV27 with TRBJ1-2; 10 bases agree with TRBD1. Germline V gene sequence: CDR1 MNHEY, CDR2 SMNVEV (reference sequence). This CDR3 contains 15 residues. The trim removed 5 bases at V and 3 bases at J, leaving 6 bases unmatched. The CDR3 DNA reads TGTGCCAGCAGTCCCGGGGGACAGGGGTACTATGGCTACACCTTC. Amino acid sequence: CASSPGGQGYYGYTF.

The rearrangement links TRBV7-9 to TRBJ1-2; D perhaps matches TRBD1 (6 bases). Germline loops: CDR1 SEHNR, CDR2 FQNEAQ (reference sequence). This CDR3 comprises 14 residues. V lost 3 bases and J lost 7, with 15 bases in between. Here the CDR3 DNA reads TGTGCCAGCAGCTTCCCAGGGGTTGGAGCTGGCTACACCTTC. Amino acids: CASSFPGVGAGYTF.

The chain is built from TRBV25-1 and TRBJ1-6, with TRBD1 identical over 9 bases. CDR3 size: 13 residues. Unmatched junction bases numbered 2, after V lost 7 bases and J lost 7 bases. Germline V lookup: CDR1 MGHDK, CDR2 SYGVNS. The CDR3 region is CASKQGANSPLHF. The CDR3 nucleotides read TGTGCCAGCAAACAGGGGGCAAATTCACCCCTCCACTTT.

The V gene is TRBV28, the J gene TRBJ1-1, with D possibly being TRBD1 (5 bases). Germline V gene data show CDR1 as MDHEN and CDR2 as SYDVKM. Trimming shortened V by 4 bases and J by 3 bases, and 15 bases separated the two germline ends. The CDR3 covers 15 residues. The CDR3 nucleotides read TGTGCCAGCAGTTCGTGGGGGGGAGAGGACACTGAAGCTTTCTTT. It codes for CASSSWGGEDTEAFF.

Worth noting for this clone: At the DNA level, this CDR3 is encoded by other sequences in the same sample as well. The chain is built from TRBV29-1 and TRBJ1-1; possibly TRBD1 for D (5 bases). The length of the CDR3 is 13 residues. Germline V gene lookup returns CDR1 SQVTM and CDR2 ANQGSEA. V lost 3 bases to trimming and J lost 1 base, with 9 bases between them. CDR3 sequence: CSVEPQGNTEAFF. The CDR3 nucleotides read TGCAGCGTTGAGCCGCAGGGGAACACTGAAGCTTTCTTT.